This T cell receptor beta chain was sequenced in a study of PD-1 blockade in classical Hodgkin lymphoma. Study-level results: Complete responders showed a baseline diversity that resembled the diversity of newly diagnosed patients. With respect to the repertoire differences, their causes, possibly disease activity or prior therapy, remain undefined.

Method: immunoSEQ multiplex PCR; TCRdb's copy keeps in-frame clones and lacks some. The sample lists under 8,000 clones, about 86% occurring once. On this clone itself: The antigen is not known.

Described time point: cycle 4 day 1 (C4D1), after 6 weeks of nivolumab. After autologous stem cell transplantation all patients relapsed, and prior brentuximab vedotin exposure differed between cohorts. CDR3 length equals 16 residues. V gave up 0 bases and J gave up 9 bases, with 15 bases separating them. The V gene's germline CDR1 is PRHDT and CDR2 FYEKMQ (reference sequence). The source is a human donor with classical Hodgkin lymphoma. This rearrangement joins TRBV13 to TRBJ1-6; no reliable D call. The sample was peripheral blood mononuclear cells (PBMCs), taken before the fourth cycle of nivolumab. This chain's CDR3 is CASSLGREEVGSPLHF. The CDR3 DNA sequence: TGTGCCAGCAGCTTAGGCCGCGAGGAGGTCGGTTCACCCCTCCACTTT.